This TCR beta chain emerged from a study of T-cell memory formation after mild COVID-19. The study, taken as a whole, reports: Later expanders leaned CD4+, whereas day 15 to 85 contracting clones were balanced CD4/CD8.

TCRdb re-derived calls from the 5' RACE reads in MiXCR, one entry per CDR3 protein. The sample lists around 370,000 distinct CDR3 sequences; around a fifth were seen once. The CDR3 length is 14 residues. V was clipped by 0 bases and J by 4 bases, with 7 bases between them. CDR1 is LNHNV, CDR2 YYDKDF, per germline (reference sequence). This clonotype was counted a single time. Antigen unknown. This chain connects TRBV15 to TRBJ2-1; D remains unclear. This clonotype originated in an adult woman who had mild COVID-19 (a few samples of this study predate the infection). Cell type and time point are not known. Sequencing was carried out using PBMCs or a T cell subset sorted from them (not recorded which). Written as DNA, the CDR3 is TGTGCCACCAGCAGAGAGGTCAATTACAATGAGCAGTTCTTC. Protein: CATSREVNYNEQFF.